Shown below are 30 T cell receptor beta chains from a single sample sequenced in a study of T cells in women clearing cervical HPV infection (dated by TCRdb to between 2018 and 2020). Libraries were built with the immunoSEQ multiplex PCR assay. The table comes from immuneACCESS by way of TCRdb, which keeps in-frame sequences with V and J called. Part of the clones is missing from these tables; in studies checked, under half for an unresolved V gene and the rest for unknown reasons. This sample's table has entries for tens of thousands of clones. Around 7% of the sample is taken by the ten largest. The sequencing sample was made of blood buffy coat. The origin of the receptors is a woman between 18 and 69 years old with a cervical HPV16 infection that either progressed to CIN3+ or cleared (not recorded which).

As concerns this clone: The read halts 3 residues ahead of the CDR3 end, with the missing end drawn from the germline J gene. The V and J genes are TRBV7-9 and TRBJ1-1; D uncertain. V lost 5 bases to trimming and J lost 5 bases, with 6 bases between them. The CDR3 contains 11 residues. Looked up from germline, CDR1 is SEHNR and CDR2 is FQNEAQ (reference sequence). CDR3 sequence: CASSLKTEAFF. CDR3 DNA, as far as it was read: TGTGCCAGCAGCCTAAAAACTGAA.

About this clone: Read sequence stops 3 residues before the CDR3 end, and the germline J gene provides the missing end. The chain employs TRBV4-2 and TRBJ2-5, with 9 positions matching TRBD1. Germline assignment: CDR1 LGHNA and CDR2 YNFKEQ. The V segment lost 0 bases and the J segment 5 bases; nucleotides outside the gene matches: 10. The CDR3 runs 17 residues. CDR3 DNA, as far as it was read: TGTGCCAGCAGCCAAGATAGAGGGACAGGGATTGTCGAGACC. Its translation is CASSQDRGTGIVET. The CDR3, in full, reads CASSQDRGTGIVETQYF.

Comment on this clone: The read finishes 3 residues shy of the CDR3 end, and the germline J gene is used to complete it. The chain combines TRBV5-5 with TRBJ1-2; TRBD1 matches 7 bases. Germline-derived CDR1 and CDR2 are SGHKS and YYEKEE (reference sequence). The CDR3 extends over 14 amino acids. The ends lost 4 bases at V and 0 bases at J; junction bases unmatched: 3. The chain's CDR3 is CASSPQGSNYGYTF. CDR3 DNA, as far as it was read: TGTGCCAGCAGCCCACAGGGGTCTAACTATGGC.

Comments on this clone: The CDR3 is cut off 3 residues early in the read; its end comes from the germline J gene. The gene calls are TRBV4-1 and TRBJ1-1; a weak D match, TRBD1 (5 bases). Germline V lookup: CDR1 MGHRA, CDR2 YSYEKL. V dropped 1 base and J dropped 5 bases, with 11 bases sitting between them. The CDR3 covers 14 residues. The DNA read from the CDR3 is TGCGCCAGCAGCCAAGGCTACGGGGGGACTGAA. Residues: CASSQGYGGTE. The entire CDR3 is CASSQGYGGTEAFF.

In regard to this clone: With the read ending 3 residues before the CDR3 end, the germline J gene is used to fill in that end. This chain joins TRBV4-2 and TRBJ2-7, with 10 bases fitting TRBD1. V shed 7 bases and J 4 bases; nucleotides not matched to a gene: 4. The CDR3 consists of 13 residues. CDR1 and CDR2 from the germline V gene are LGHNA and YNFKEQ. The CDR3 sequence: CASKGTGAYEQYF. The CDR3 bases that were read are TGTGCCAGCAAGGGGACAGGGGCTTACGAG.

Concerning this clone: Sequencing ends 3 residues short of the CDR3 end; the germline J gene provides the rest. The J gene is TRBJ2-5, the V gene TRBV30; D is unclear. The CDR3 has 15 residues. V was trimmed by 0 bases and J by 2 bases, leaving 13 bases between them. Germline CDR1 and CDR2: GTSNPN and SVGIG (reference sequence). The DNA read from the CDR3 is TGTGCCTGGAGTGTACTCGTCACGCCACAAGAGACC. It encodes CAWSVLVTPQET. The complete CDR3 sequence is CAWSVLVTPQETQYF.

Notes on this clone: Sequencing ends 3 residues short of the CDR3 end; the germline J gene provides the rest. J is TRBJ1-1 and V is TRBV13, with D possibly TRBD1 on 5 matching bases. V lost 3 bases and J 5 bases, leaving 13 bases between the germline ends. The CDR3 length is 14 residues. CDR1 and CDR2 from the germline V gene are PRHDT and FYEKMQ (reference sequence). Incomplete CDR3 DNA: TGTGCCAGCAGCTTCTTAGGGGATTCGACTGAA. Translated: CASSFLGDSTE. Given in full, the CDR3 is CASSFLGDSTEAFF.

A note on this clone: The read falls 3 residues short of the CDR3 end, and the missing part is taken from the germline J gene. Distinct nucleotide sequences in the sample also encode this CDR3. The genes are TRBV7-9 and TRBJ2-2; 9 bases map to TRBD1. The CDR3 has 15 residues. In germline, CDR1 is SEHNR, CDR2 FQNEAQ (reference sequence). After removal of 6 bases from V and 5 bases from J, the junction contained 7 bases not matched to a gene. The part of the CDR3 DNA that was read is TGTGCCAGCAGGCCGGGACAGGGCGGGACCGGGGAG. It specifies CASRPGQGGTGE. The whole CDR3 protein is CASRPGQGGTGELFF. Using reference TRBV7-9 and TRBJ2-2 for the parts outside the CDR3, the full variable domain is DTGVSQNPRHKITKRGQNVTFRCDPISEHNRLYWYRQTLGQGPEFLTYFQNEAQLEKSRLLSDRFSAERPKGSFSTLEIQRTEQGDSAMYLCASRPGQGGTGELFFGEGSRLTVL.

As for this clone: The read comes to an end 3 residues before the CDR3 does, leaving the germline J gene to fill in the end. This chain joins TRBV20-1 and TRBJ2-5; 8 nucleotides align to TRBD1. Germline assignment: CDR1 DFQATT and CDR2 SNEGSKA (reference sequence). V lost 0 bases, J lost 3 bases, and 12 bases stayed unmatched. The CDR3 is made up of 17 amino acids. The covered CDR3 bases are TGCAGTGCTAGAGATCCAGGACAGGGTACGACCAAAGAGACC. This gives the protein CSARDPGQGTTKET. The entire CDR3 sequence reads CSARDPGQGTTKETQYF.

With regard to this clone: The CDR3 end lies 3 residues beyond the end of the read and is filled in from the germline J gene. This sequence joins TRBV6-1 and TRBJ1-2; 8 bases line up with TRBD1. V lost 2 bases and J lost 1; bases outside the gene matches: 9. The CDR3 runs 17 residues. Germline V gene lookup returns CDR1 MNHNS and CDR2 SASEGT. The CDR3 is CASSERRTGPSNYGYTF. The CDR3 bases that were read are TGTGCCAGCAGTGAACGCCGGACAGGGCCGAGTAACTATGGC.

A word on this clone: Read data end 3 residues before the CDR3 end; the end is taken from the germline J gene. V and J are TRBV5-1 and TRBJ2-2, with a weak D call TRBD1 (5 bases). From germline, CDR1 is SGHRS and CDR2 YFSETQ. The germline V and J ends were trimmed by 2 bases and 5 bases, with 13 bases remaining between them. The CDR3 has 15 residues. The DNA read from the CDR3 is TGCGCCAGCAGCTTTGACAGTCGGAGTACCGGGGAG. Its translation: CASSFDSRSTGE. The CDR3 as a whole reads CASSFDSRSTGELFF.

Comments on this clone: The read gets to within 3 residues of the CDR3 end, and the germline J gene fills in the rest. The chain has TRBV29-1 and TRBJ1-2; perhaps TRBD1 as D (6 bases). Germline lookup yields CDR1 SQVTM and CDR2 ANQGSEA. The CDR3 is made up of 14 amino acids. The V end was cut by 6 bases, the J end by 5 bases, with 19 bases between. CDR3 DNA, as far as it was read: TGCAGCGTCGACCCCCAGGGGTCGTCTTATGGC. This translates into CSVDPQGSSYG. The full CDR3 sequence reads CSVDPQGSSYGYTF.

Incomplete CDR3 DNA: TGTGCCAGAACTTCCTTGGATGGC. This encodes CARTSLDG. The complete CDR3 sequence is CARTSLDGYTF. The V and J genes are TRBV7-2 and TRBJ1-2, with D unclear. The read finishes 3 residues shy of the CDR3 end, and the germline J gene is used to complete it. Trimming cost V 9 bases and J 6 bases, with 11 bases left between them. This CDR3 is built from 11 residues. Per the germline V gene, CDR1 is SGHTA and CDR2 is FQGNSA. Filled out from reference TRBV7-2 and TRBJ1-2, the complete variable domain reads GAGVSQSPSNKVTEKGKDVELRCDPISGHTALYWYRQSLGQGLEFLIYFQGNSAPDKSGLPSDRFSAERTGGSVSTLTIQRTQQEDSAVYLCARTSLDGYTFGSGTRLTVV.

Concerning this clone: The read gets to within 3 residues of the CDR3 end, and the germline J gene fills in the rest. V usage is TRBV6-1 and J usage is TRBJ2-2; TRBD2 might be the D (5 bases). CDR3 size: 15 residues. Trimming stripped 4 bases from V and 8 bases from J, with 17 bases between. The germline CDR1 and CDR2 sequences are MNHNS and SASEGT. The sequenced CDR3 bases are TGTGCCAGCAGTGCCTGGACTGGCCCTGGGGGGGAG. This encodes CASSAWTGPGGE. Given in full, the CDR3 is CASSAWTGPGGELFF.

A note on this clone: Read coverage stops 3 residues before the CDR3 terminus; the germline J gene supplies the remainder. This sequence joins TRBV12-3 or TRBV12-4 and TRBJ1-4; 9 nucleotides match TRBD1. The CDR3 spans 15 residues. The trim removed 8 bases at V and 6 bases at J, leaving 10 bases unmatched. CDR3 DNA (partial): TGTGCCAGCCGACCAACCGGGACAGGGCATGAAAAA. Protein sequence: CASRPTGTGHEK. The CDR3 in its entirety is CASRPTGTGHEKLFF.

As to this clone: From the germline J gene comes the end of the CDR3, since the read stops 3 residues before it. The chain joins TRBV20-1 to TRBJ2-1; TRBD2 agrees at 8 bases. Germline CDR1 DFQATT, CDR2 SNEGSKA (reference sequence). This CDR3 is 15 amino acids long. The junction had 13 bases not matched to a gene; V was cut back by 5 bases and J by 7 bases. The sequenced part of the CDR3 DNA is TGCAGTGCTGCCGTAACGGCGGGGGGATTAAATGAG. Translation: CSAAVTAGGLNE. The CDR3, in full, reads CSAAVTAGGLNEQFF.

Points on this clone: The CDR3 end is not reached by the read, which stops 3 residues before it; the germline J gene fills it in. The chain employs TRBV6-2 or TRBV6-3 and TRBJ2-7, with 12 nucleotides matching TRBD2. The V and J ends lost 4 bases and 0 bases, in that order; junction bases with no gene match: 4. The CDR3 covers 16 residues. CDR1 is MNHEY and CDR2 is SVGEGT in the germline V gene. Incomplete CDR3 DNA: TGTGCCAGCAGTTCTCCGGGACTAGCGGGCTCCTACGAG. It codes for CASSSPGLAGSYE. The full CDR3 protein is CASSSPGLAGSYEQYF.

With regard to this clone: The read comes to an end 3 residues before the CDR3 does, leaving the germline J gene to fill in the end. The rearrangement uses TRBV4-1 and TRBJ2-7; TRBD1 aligns across 10 bases. The ends lost 2 bases at V and 3 bases at J; junction bases unmatched: 4. Germline CDR1 MGHRA, CDR2 YSYEKL. The CDR3 sequence is 15 residues long. CDR3 region: CASSQFGQGDYEQYF. CDR3 bases read: TGCGCCAGCAGCCAATTCGGACAGGGGGACTACGAG.

A remark on this clone: The observed sequence ends 3 residues before the CDR3 terminus, with the missing tail filled in from the germline J gene. The rearrangement joins TRBV18 to TRBJ1-1; tentative D call: TRBD1 (5 bases). Germline CDR1 and CDR2: KGHSH and LQKENI. The CDR3 has 14 amino acids. The CDR3 DNA, read in part, is TGTGCCAGCTCACCGCATCCCAGTAGGGGTATG. Translating it yields CASSPHPSRGM. The whole CDR3 protein is CASSPHPSRGMAFF.

As to this clone: The missing CDR3 end, 3 residues past where the read stops, is filled in from the germline J gene. J is TRBJ2-2 and V is TRBV12-5, with TRBD1 matching 7 bases. Germline-derived CDR1 and CDR2 are LGHNT and FRNRAP. CDR3 length equals 16 residues. The V gene end was trimmed by 1 base and the J gene end by 1 base; junction bases not matched to a gene: 3. CDR3 DNA, as far as it was read: TGTGCTAGTGGTTTGGACCGACAGGGGAACACCGGGGAG. Translation: CASGLDRQGNTGE. From start to end, the CDR3 is CASGLDRQGNTGELFF. The entire variable domain, with the rest obtained from reference TRBV12-5 and TRBJ2-2, is as follows: DARVTQTPRHKVTEMGQEVTMRCQPILGHNTVFWYRQTMMQGLELLAYFRNRAPLDDSGMPKDRFSAEMPDATLATLKIQPSEPRDSAVYFCASGLDRQGNTGELFFGEGSRLTVL.

On this clone itself: The read comes to an end 3 residues before the CDR3 does, leaving the germline J gene to fill in the end. The genes are TRBV19 and TRBJ2-3; perhaps TRBD1 as D (5 bases). V dropped 3 bases and J dropped 3 bases, with 7 bases sitting between them. The CDR3 extends over 13 amino acids. The germline V gene encodes CDR1 LNHDA and CDR2 SQIVND (reference sequence). The CDR3 DNA, read in part, is TGTGCCAGTAGTATTGGGGCAACAGATACG. Encoded protein: CASSIGATDT. The whole CDR3 protein is CASSIGATDTQYF.

Regarding this clone: The CDR3 is cut off 3 residues early in the read; its end comes from the germline J gene. The chain has TRBV14 and TRBJ2-1, with D perhaps matching TRBD2 (5 bases). The CDR3 totals 14 residues. CDR1 and CDR2 from the germline V gene are SGHDN and FVKESK. Trimming stripped 1 base from V and 7 bases from J, with 11 bases between. CDR3 DNA (partial): TGTGCCAGCAGCCAAGCCCTAGCAGGAAATGAG. Its translation: CASSQALAGNE. The entire CDR3 is CASSQALAGNEQFF.

Points on this clone: The CDR3 end falls 3 residues outside the read, so it is completed with the germline J gene. V gene TRBV11-2 combines with J gene TRBJ1-1, with D possibly being TRBD1 (6 bases). The CDR3 is made up of 13 amino acids. CDR1 is SGHAT and CDR2 is FQNNGV in the germline V gene. V was trimmed by 5 bases and J by 7 bases, leaving 14 bases between them. The sequenced CDR3 bases are TGTGCCAGCAGCGCCCGGGACAAAGTTGAA. Translating gives CASSARDKVE. The whole CDR3 region reads CASSARDKVEAFF. Full variable domain (outside the CDR3, taken from reference TRBV11-2 and TRBJ1-1): EAGVAQSPRYKIIEKRQSVAFWCNPISGHATLYWYQQILGQGPKLLIQFQNNGVVDDSQLPKDRFSAERLKGVDSTLKIQPAKLEDSAVYLCASSARDKVEAFFGQGTRLTVV.

As for this clone: The read falls 3 residues short of the CDR3 end, and the missing part is taken from the germline J gene. This chain links TRBV24-1 with TRBJ2-7, with 8 bases aligning to TRBD2. Germline CDR1 is KGHDR and CDR2 is SFDVKD. CDR3 size: 21 residues. V shed 2 bases, J shed 3 bases, and the junction held 23 bases outside the gene matches. The CDR3 DNA, read in part, is TGTGCCACCAGTGATTCCGGGACTCTAAATCTTGTGGGGACTAGTATCTACGAG. Protein product: CATSDSGTLNLVGTSIYE. The full CDR3 protein is CATSDSGTLNLVGTSIYEQYF.

Comments on this clone: The CDR3 end is not reached by the read, which stops 3 residues before it; the germline J gene fills it in. This chain links TRBV5-4 with TRBJ2-3; D not resolved. The V gene's germline CDR1 is SGHNT and CDR2 YYREEE (reference sequence). V shed 6 bases and J shed 0 bases, with 11 bases lying between them. The CDR3 totals 14 residues. The CDR3 here is CASTLDSSTDTQYF. CDR3 DNA, as far as it was read: TGTGCCAGCACCCTCGACTCTAGCACAGATACG.

Of note for this clone: The read comes to an end 3 residues before the CDR3 does, leaving the germline J gene to fill in the end. This chain uses TRBV5-4 with TRBJ1-2; 7 bases are shared with TRBD1. CDR1 and CDR2 from the germline V gene are SGHNT and YYREEE (reference sequence). The V gene end was trimmed by 4 bases and the J gene end by 0 bases; junction bases not matched to a gene: 9. This CDR3 comprises 16 residues. CDR3 DNA (partial): TGTGCCAGCAGCACCGGCGGGACAGTTGCTAACTATGGC. This sequence encodes CASSTGGTVANYG. The entire CDR3 is CASSTGGTVANYGYTF. Full variable domain (missing parts from reference TRBV5-4 and TRBJ1-2): ETGVTQSPTHLIKTRGQQVTLRCSSQSGHNTVSWYQQALGQGPQFIFQYYREEENGRGNFPPRFSGLQFPNYSSELNVNALELDDSALYLCASSTGGTVANYGYTFGSGTRLTVV.

In the case of this clone: The CDR3 extends 3 residues past the end of the read, so its final part is completed from the germline J gene. The chain is built from TRBV29-1 and TRBJ2-3; 8 nucleotides agree with TRBD1. CDR3 length equals 12 residues. Trimming cost V 2 bases and J 6 bases; bases outside gene matches: 1. In germline, CDR1 is SQVTM, CDR2 ANQGSEA. CDR3 DNA, as far as it was read: TGCAGCGTTGAACGGGACAGGGATACG. Amino acid sequence: CSVERDRDT. The full CDR3 reads CSVERDRDTQYF.

A note on this clone: The observed sequence ends 3 residues before the CDR3 terminus, with the missing tail filled in from the germline J gene. J is TRBJ2-7 and V is TRBV5-6, with D maybe TRBD1 (6 bases). The CDR3 has 12 residues. Germline-derived CDR1 and CDR2 are SGHDT and YYEEEE. Trimming shortened V by 2 bases and J by 3 bases, and 6 bases separated the two germline ends. The CDR3: CASSLQGYEQYF. The CDR3 DNA, read in part, is TGTGCCAGCAGCTTACAGGGCTACGAG.

With respect to this clone: The read ends 3 residues early relative to the CDR3; the germline J gene fills the gap. The V gene is TRBV12-5, the J gene TRBJ2-3; D is perhaps TRBD2 (6 bases). CDR1 and CDR2 from the germline V gene are LGHNT and FRNRAP. Trimming took 5 bases from V and 4 from J, leaving 13 bases between them. The CDR3 totals 14 residues. The CDR3 region is CASGPRDSPDTQYF. The covered CDR3 bases are TGTGCTAGTGGTCCGCGGGACTCCCCAGATACG.

This clone counts as medium-sized by frequency. The read finishes 3 residues shy of the CDR3 end, and the germline J gene is used to complete it. The rearrangement joins TRBV19 to TRBJ1-1; weak D call: TRBD1 (5 bases). Trimming pared 2 bases from V and 3 bases from J, leaving 10 bases between. Per germline, CDR1 LNHDA and CDR2 SQIVND (reference sequence). The CDR3 totals 14 residues. Partial CDR3 DNA: TGTGCCAGTAGTATAATCTCGGGGGACACTGAA. Translating it yields CASSIISGDTE. In full, the CDR3 is CASSIISGDTEAFF.